This T cell receptor (beta chain) was obtained from a study of cytomegalovirus exposure and HLA in healthy donors. General study results and limits: TCR beta sequences numbering some 17,000 were associated with HLA alleles at 0.05 false discovery rate in a later analysis. Cytomegalovirus association was listed for 170 or so TCR beta chains.

The CDR3 sequence is 15 residues long. V was pared by 3 bases and J by 6 bases, with 17 bases between. CDR1 SGHDN and CDR2 FVKESK come from the germline V gene. PCR amplification relied on 60 Vbeta primers (plus 13 Jbeta primers). The table came from immunoSEQ multiplex PCR; TCRdb's copy has only in-frame clones and leaves some out. The table has fewer than 200,000 clones, around four fifths seen once. About this clone: Its cognate antigen is unknown.

Sequencing was done on a sample of PBMCs. V gene TRBV14 combines with J gene TRBJ1-1; D unresolved. The TCR sequence derives from a female donor in good health and CMV-seronegative. CDR3 sequence reads: CASSHSGRHVAEAFF. The CDR3 region has the DNA TGTGCCAGCAGCCATAGTGGGAGGCATGTCGCTGAAGCTTTCTTT.